This T cell receptor beta chain was observed in a study of cytomegalovirus exposure and HLA in healthy donors. Study conclusions and caveats: It was confirmed in vitro that a few of the CMV-associated chains were specific for CMV antigens.

About this clone itself: Its antigen is still unknown.

13 Jbeta primers and 60 Vbeta primers were used for the PCR. TCRdb's table, derived via immunoSEQ multiplex PCR, lists solely in-frame clones and lacks some. The sample includes roughly 160,000 clones, 84% of them seen just once. The J segment lost 7 bases and the V segment lost 4 bases, leaving 8 bases of the junction unmatched. Germline V lookup: CDR1 SNHLY, CDR2 FYNNEI. The CDR3 runs to 15 residues. The sequence was obtained from a boy younger than 10 in good health and CMV-seronegative. The chain joins TRBV2 to TRBJ1-5, with TRBD1 matching over 9 bases. The sequenced sample was PBMCs. The CDR3 sequence: CASSGHGQGNQPQHF. The CDR3, as DNA: TGTGCCAGCAGTGGTCATGGACAGGGGAACCAGCCCCAGCATTTT.